This T cell receptor (beta chain) is drawn from a study of T cell changes during pregnancy in multiple sclerosis. V lost 4 bases to trimming and J lost 4 bases, with 16 bases between them. The V gene's germline CDR1 is SNHLY and CDR2 FYNNEI. The CDR3 is 15 residues long. Libraries were prepared by immunoSEQ multiplex PCR; TCRdb keeps only in-frame clonotypes and omits some of them. This table has over 60,000 clones, approximately 95% appearing once. This clone was observed once. The chain recombines TRBV2 with TRBJ1-1; D gene ambiguous. The specimen was peripheral blood, collected in the first trimester of pregnancy. The source is a female donor with multiple sclerosis, enrolled in a pregnancy study. The CDR3 sequence: CASSAPLSVSTEAFF. CDR3 in DNA: TGTGCCAGCAGTGCCCCTCTATCGGTTAGCACTGAAGCTTTCTTT.